The present T cell receptor beta chain was sequenced within a study of T cell responses to AZD1222 COVID-19 vaccine. The CDR3 is 14 amino acids. Germline CDR1 LNHNV, CDR2 YYDKDF (reference sequence). V was pared by 5 bases and J by 2 bases, with 13 bases between. Assay used: immunoSEQ multiplex PCR; TCRdb lists only in-frame clones, some missing. The table has fewer than 100,000 clones, approximately 81% seen once; the top ten hold about 12%. General study findings and limits: It was only after the peak T cell response that any repertoires were sampled. Donors, mostly white British, included more females; clonal diversity was possibly underestimated.

This clone has a single count. The antigen is undetermined. The source of this sequence is an adult in good health. The rearrangement links TRBV15 to TRBJ2-7, with D uncertain. Sequenced material: peripheral blood, taken on day 0 of AZD1222 vaccination. CDR3 amino acids: CATSPRGFAYEQYF. In nucleotides, the CDR3 is TGTGCCACCAGCCCCCGCGGATTCGCCTACGAGCAGTACTTC.